This T cell receptor (beta chain) was retrieved from a study of shared clonotypes between healthy human individuals. V was clipped by 4 bases and J by 6 bases, with 27 bases between them. Per the germline V gene, CDR1 is SNHLY and CDR2 is FYNNEI. There are 18 residues in the CDR3. Donors were Caucasian adults residing in Nashville, Tennessee, USA. Profiled with immunoSEQ multiplex PCR; TCRdb holds only in-frame clones, not every one. The table has some 2.3 million clones, 80% to 95% seen once; the top ten hold about 0.39%. The sequencing input was naive CD4+ T cells from PBMCs. Noted subset: CD45RA+ positively selected. The rearrangement links TRBV2 to TRBJ1-2; D perhaps matches TRBD1 (6 bases). This clonotype originated in a man aged 18-30 years in good health. Some clones in this sample may be carry-over from other donors' samples. The CDR3 sequence: CASSAQKGGTKNLNGYTF. CDR3 DNA: TGTGCCAGCAGTGCACAAAAAGGGGGGACCAAAAATTTAAATGGCTACACCTTC.